This T cell receptor (beta chain) was retrieved from a study of cytomegalovirus exposure and HLA in healthy donors. Study findings and constraints: It was shown in a later analysis that HLA-associated TCR beta chains were more clonally expanded than other, equally common chains. By a later analysis, the bulk of CMV-associated TCR beta chains appeared HLA-restricted. TCR beta V segments were, for the most part, productive about 87% or about 30% of the time in an earlier analysis.

Germline values: CDR1 SGHNT, CDR2 YENEEA. J was trimmed by 9 bases and V by 5 bases; bases with no gene match: 11. The CDR3 has 15 amino acids. The donors, nominally healthy at sampling, likely had unrecorded immune exposures. Primers included in the PCR were 60 Vbeta and 13 Jbeta primers. Data came from immunoSEQ multiplex PCR; TCRdb stores just in-frame clones and leaves some out. Found here are around 140,000 clones, about 80% of them singletons; the top ten hold under 10%. As for this clone: Its cognate antigen is unknown.

J is TRBJ2-1 and V is TRBV11-3; 9 bases match TRBD1. Sequences were obtained from PBMCs. The receptor's source is a woman aged 55 to 70 in good health and CMV-seropositive. For the CDR3, the DNA is TGTGCCAGCAGCCCCCGGGACAGGGCCGGCGGTGAGCAGTTCTTC. Protein product: CASSPRDRAGGEQFF.